Shown below are 25 T cell receptor beta chains from a single sample sequenced in a study of CXCR3-negative and CXCR3-positive naive CD8 T cells. Researchers prepared the TRB cDNA libraries using 5' RACE with UMI labels. TCRdb reprocessed the 5' RACE reads and keeps a single row for each CDR3 protein, giving no DNA. The specimen's table records about 150,000 distinct CDR3 sequences. General observations from the study: TRB CDR3s were more hydrophobic in CXCR3-positive than in CXCR3-negative naive cells.

No cognate antigen is known for these TCRs. The source material was naive CXCR3+ CD8+ T cells from blood. Specified subset: CD45RO-CCR7+CD27+CD95- naive CD8+ T cells expressing CXCR3 (TNR3+). The origin of the receptors is a human donor in good health. Some clones in this sample may be carry-over from other donors' samples.

The chain combines TRBV15 with TRBJ2-5. This CDR3 region has 14 residues. Germline CDR1 and CDR2: LNHNV and YYDKDF (reference sequence). The CDR3 loop reads CATSRDGIQETQYF.

This chain connects TRBV28 to TRBJ2-7; the TCRdb call, TRBD1, lacks DNA for checking. The CDR3 has 14 residues. Germline lookup yields CDR1 MDHEN and CDR2 SYDVKM. CDR3 protein: CASSPRDRGYEQYF.

This sequence joins TRBV28 and TRBJ2-1; the D call of TRBD2 rests on TCRdb alone, since no DNA is present to check it. The CDR3 has 16 residues. Germline CDR1 is MDHEN and CDR2 is SYDVKM. The CDR3 region is CASSPRIAGDRNEQFF.

The chain carries TRBV9 and TRBJ2-7; lacking DNA, the TRBD1 call made by TCRdb goes unchecked. Germline V gene sequence: CDR1 SGDLS, CDR2 YYNGEE. The CDR3 is 14 amino acids. This CDR3 reads CASSFTTGGYEQYF.

CDR3 loop: CASLSGGPDTQYF. The rearrangement links TRBV12-3 or TRBV12-4 to TRBJ2-3; as DNA is missing, the TRBD2 call by TCRdb cannot be tested. This CDR3 spans 13 amino acids.

The rearrangement joins TRBV24-1 to TRBJ2-3; TCRdb selects TRBD1, and the lack of DNA leaves this call unchecked. Germline CDR1 is KGHDR and CDR2 is SFDVKD. The CDR3 sequence is 17 residues long. CDR3: CATSDFGQGAGTDTQYF.

The J gene is TRBJ1-1, the V gene TRBV11-1. From germline, CDR1 is SGHAT and CDR2 FQDESV (reference sequence). The CDR3 sequence is 12 residues long. CDR3 residues: CASSFESRQAFF.

V and J are TRBV6-4 and TRBJ2-7; TCRdb's D call of TRBD1 is untestable without DNA. This CDR3 comprises 14 residues. Germline V gene data show CDR1 as MRHNA and CDR2 as SNTAGT. This CDR3 is CASSAGTGPYEQYF.

V usage is TRBV7-9 and J usage is TRBJ2-7; TCRdb gives TRBD2 as the D gene, but with no DNA this cannot be confirmed. Germline V gives CDR1 SEHNR, CDR2 FQNEAQ (reference sequence). This CDR3 is built from 16 residues. The CDR3 loop reads CASSSNIAGRPYEQYF. The variable domain in full, with the rest retrieved from reference TRBV7-9 and TRBJ2-7, is DTGVSQNPRHKITKRGQNVTFRCDPISEHNRLYWYRQTLGQGPEFLTYFQNEAQLEKSRLLSDRFSAERPKGSFSTLEIQRTEQGDSAMYLCASSSNIAGRPYEQYFGPGTRLTVT.

The chain is built from TRBV29-1 and TRBJ2-1; TCRdb picks TRBD1, but there is no DNA to check that call. Germline V gene sequence: CDR1 SQVTM, CDR2 ANQGSEA. This CDR3 comprises 14 residues. The CDR3 reads CSVEKRNKGNEQFF.

The V and J genes are TRBV19 and TRBJ1-1. CDR1 LNHDA and CDR2 SQIVND come from the germline V gene (reference sequence). The CDR3 contains 15 residues. The chain's CDR3 is CATVSVRLLSTEAFF.

This chain uses TRBV4-2 with TRBJ1-6; TCRdb proposes TRBD1, but this gene call is untestable without DNA. This CDR3 spans 15 amino acids. Germline CDR1 LGHNA, CDR2 YNFKEQ. The chain's CDR3 is CASSQERDLIPPLHF.

The V and J genes are TRBV12-3 or TRBV12-4 and TRBJ2-3; without DNA, the TCRdb call of TRBD1 cannot be checked. This CDR3 is 13 amino acids long. The CDR3: CASSFTGTDTQYF.

The chain is built from TRBV28 and TRBJ2-7; TCRdb's assignment of TRBD2 cannot be checked, as there is no DNA. CDR1 is MDHEN and CDR2 is SYDVKM in the germline V gene. CDR3 size: 17 residues. The CDR3 loop reads CASSLGTLAGAYYEQYF.

V is TRBV2 and J is TRBJ2-7; TCRdb outputs TRBD1, but without DNA this stays unchecked. The CDR3 is 14 residues long. Germline V gives CDR1 SNHLY, CDR2 FYNNEI. CDR3 amino acids: CASRSPGHRYEQYF.

V and J are TRBV12-2 and TRBJ2-7; TCRdb outputs TRBD2, but without DNA this stays unchecked. TRBV12-2 is a pseudogene locus. This CDR3 spans 15 amino acids. The CDR3 reads CASRLRQSLSYEQYF.

This chain uses TRBV20-1 with TRBJ2-3; checking the TCRdb D call of TRBD2 is not possible without DNA. This CDR3 is built from 15 residues. Germline-derived CDR1 and CDR2 are DFQATT and SNEGSKA (reference sequence). This CDR3 is CSATSRPSSTDTQYF.

This chain uses TRBV20-1 with TRBJ2-1; TCRdb picks TRBD2, but there is no DNA to check that call. This CDR3 has 18 residues. CDR1 is DFQATT, CDR2 SNEGSKA, per germline (reference sequence). The CDR3 loop is CSAFPGLAGERSYNEQFF.

The chain is built from TRBV28 and TRBJ2-5; checking the TCRdb D call of TRBD1 is not possible without DNA. The CDR3 extends over 16 amino acids. Looked up from germline, CDR1 is MDHEN and CDR2 is SYDVKM. The CDR3 protein is CASRLTSRGGLETQYF.

The chain joins TRBV5-1 to TRBJ2-4; TCRdb calls TRBD1, which cannot be checked without DNA. This CDR3 region has 16 residues. Germline CDR1 SGHRS, CDR2 YFSETQ. The CDR3 loop reads CASSLQGRGTKNIQYF. The variable domain in full, with the rest retrieved from reference TRBV5-1 and TRBJ2-4, is KAGVTQTPRYLIKTRGQQVTLSCSPISGHRSVSWYQQTPGQGLQFLFEYFSETQRNKGNFPGRFSGRQFSNSRSEMNVSTLELGDSALYLCASSLQGRGTKNIQYFGAGTRLSVL.

The V and J genes are TRBV5-1 and TRBJ2-7; TCRdb gives TRBD2 as the D gene, but with no DNA this cannot be confirmed. Germline V gene data show CDR1 as SGHRS and CDR2 as YFSETQ. CDR3 length: 13 amino acids. The CDR3 is CASSLVSGPEQYF.

The chain combines TRBV30 with TRBJ1-1. Germline values: CDR1 GTSNPN, CDR2 SVGIG (reference sequence). This CDR3 contains 11 residues. The CDR3 loop reads CAWSATGLAFF. The full variable domain, its missing parts supplied by reference TRBV30 and TRBJ1-1, is SQTIHQWPATLVQPVGSPLSLECTVEGTSNPNLYWYRQAAGRGLQLLFYSVGIGQISSEVPQNLSASRPQDRQFILSSKKLLLSDSGFYLCAWSATGLAFFGQGTRLTVV.

This CDR3 reads CASSLVIGPEWYF. This chain uses TRBV7-8 with TRBJ2-3; without DNA, the TCRdb call of TRBD2 cannot be checked. CDR1 and CDR2 from the germline V gene are SGHVS and FQNEAQ. The CDR3 length is 13 residues.

The chain joins TRBV7-9 to TRBJ2-3; TCRdb returns TRBD1, unconfirmable since there is no DNA. CDR1 and CDR2 from the germline V gene are SEHNR and FQNEAQ (reference sequence). The CDR3 extends over 16 amino acids. The CDR3 reads CASSHWVGGRTDTQYF.

The rearrangement joins TRBV7-9 to TRBJ1-6. This CDR3 has 14 amino acids. Germline V gives CDR1 SEHNR, CDR2 FQNEAQ (reference sequence). The CDR3 loop is CASSPHAGNSPLHF.